This TCR beta chain was recorded in a study of spatial heterogeneity in lung cancer (dated by TCRdb to the late 2010s). About the study as a whole: Beta-chain transcripts were consistently detected in greater numbers than alpha-chain transcripts, which likely reflected higher beta-chain transcript abundance. In the raw uncorrected reads, each unique combination of TCR and UMI appeared more than ten times on average. The study quantitatively compared TCR alpha and beta repertoires across multiple tumor regions, matched nontumor lung and blood in non-small cell lung cancer. Nonsynonymous mutation counts, determined by whole-exome sequencing of tumor tissue, were related to TCR repertoire features. At surgery, both alpha and beta chains were TCR-sequenced in fewer than 250 tumor regions, some 64 matched nontumor lung samples and a few dozen PBMC samples.

This clonotype is classified as large (0.1 to 1%). The antigen it recognizes is unknown. Base-call qualities are not available, and no considerably larger clone is one nucleotide away. This beta chain is a stray sequence in a library constructed for alpha chains; its clone size is not meaningful. The library relied on 5' RACE. Sequencing instrument: NextSeq 500. To allow correction of PCR and sequencing errors, the TCR library protocol tagged every TCR cDNA molecule with a unique molecular identifier. The original methods were these. Decombinator tools were used for TCR identification, UMI-based error correction and CDR3 extraction. Expanded TCRs were defined as those above a frequency of 2 per 1,000, corresponding to the top 1% of the tumor frequency distribution. Each repertoire was subsampled 100 times to 5,000 TCRs, after which Renyi diversity was computed with the R vegan package. To build CDR3 similarity networks, amino acid triplet string-kernel similarity was used, and CDR3s were connected when their pairwise similarity was above 0.82. The public sequencing data were trimmed at Q25 with fastp and processed into clonotypes with MiXCR by TCRdb, which kept only in-frame beta chains. Entries are consolidated by CDR3 protein sequence, retaining the most common genes and DNA. TCRdb assigned the V and J calls; the authors' analysis was not used. The sample data list 200 to 300 distinct CDR3 sequences, and 40% to 50% of these were observed just once. Together, the top ten hold 78% of the sample.

Paper-wide results and their limitations: Confirming at a functional level the hypothesis that regional TCRs recognize regional mutations was considered to require additional single-cell paired TCR alpha and beta sequencing. Ubiquitous expanded tumor TCRs showed up in blood more often at tumor resection than at routine follow-up.

The germline V gene encodes CDR1 MNHEY and CDR2 SMNVEV (reference sequence). The junction shows trimming of 5 bases on V and 0 bases on J, plus 14 bases between the germline ends. CDR3 length: 16 amino acids, cysteine to phenylalanine. The sequence is cut down to CDR3 DNA, 48 bases in frame from base 1. Taken with the paper, the label for time point translates to: sample taken at primary tumor resection. TCR sequencing used whole RNA extracted from tumor and nontumor lung tissue, or from cryopreserved PBMC samples, without cell sorting. The donors were fewer than 90 patients from the lung TRACERx cohort who had early-stage, untreated non-small cell lung cancer. Only patients for whom sufficient RNA was available from at least two tumor regions were selected for TCR sequencing.

The sequencing used PBMCs, collected at surgery. In this chain, TRBV27 is recombined with TRBJ2-4; the D gene is not confidently resolved. This TCR came from a male donor with early-stage non-small cell lung cancer. The CDR3 here reads CASSPSLTLAKNIQYF. The DNA reads as follows: TGTGCCAGCAGTCCCAGCCTCACTCTAGCCAAAAACATTCAGTACTTC.